The 24 T cell receptor beta chains below were found in one sample sequenced in a study of cytomegalovirus exposure and HLA in healthy donors. The PCR used 60 Vbeta and 13 Jbeta primers. This table comes from immunoSEQ multiplex PCR, and its TCRdb copy is limited to in-frame clones, with some not included. The table lists fewer than 110,000 clones, roughly three quarters of them singletons. Input material: PBMCs. Source of these receptors: a middle-aged man in good health and CMV-seronegative.

This chain links TRBV7-2 with TRBJ1-5, with a possible D match to TRBD1 (5 bases). This CDR3 spans 11 amino acids. The ends were cut back, 4 bases at V and 11 bases at J, with 9 bases in the middle. Germline CDR1 and CDR2: SGHTA and FQGNSA. The CDR3 DNA reads as TGTGCCAGCAGCTCCCGGGGGGCCCAGCATTTT. This gives the protein CASSSRGAQHF.

This clone was seen a single time. V gene TRBV29-1 combines with J gene TRBJ2-6; the D is unclear. Germline CDR1 reads SQVTM; CDR2 reads ANQGSEA. The CDR3 contains 13 residues. DNA of the CDR3: TGCAGTGCCCGAGGATCTGGGGCCAACGTCCTGACTTTC. This sequence encodes CSARGSGANVLTF.

This chain links TRBV6-1 with TRBJ1-4; D gene uncertain. Germline-derived CDR1 and CDR2 are MNHNS and SASEGT. The CDR3 runs 14 residues. V dropped 10 bases and J dropped 7 bases, with 19 bases sitting between them. The CDR3 coding sequence is TGTGCCACCCAAGACGGAGGGCTTGGTGAAAAACTGTTTTTT. Residues: CATQDGGLGEKLFF.

V gene TRBV5-4 combines with J gene TRBJ1-3; D might be TRBD1 (6 bases). The CDR3 totals 15 residues. The germline V gene has CDR1 SGHNT and CDR2 YYREEE (reference sequence). The germline V and J ends were trimmed by 4 bases and 0 bases, with 11 bases remaining between them. The CDR3 region is CASSRGGSSGNTIYF. CDR3 bases: TGTGCCAGCAGCAGGGGGGGCAGCTCTGGAAACACCATATATTTT.

The chain employs TRBV5-4 and TRBJ1-1; TRBD1 agrees at 7 bases. The trim removed 0 bases at V and 2 bases at J, leaving 7 bases unmatched. Per the germline V gene, CDR1 is SGHNT and CDR2 is YYREEE (reference sequence). This CDR3 has 16 residues. In DNA form, the CDR3 reads TGTGCCAGCAGCTTGGAAAGGGGGCAGATTAACACTGAAGCTTTCTTT. Translated: CASSLERGQINTEAFF.

In DNA, the CDR3 is TGCGCCAGCACCGATACAGGGGCTGAAGCTTTCTTT. Its translation is CASTDTGAEAFF. The V gene is TRBV5-1, the J gene TRBJ1-1; 7 bases line up with TRBD1. The germline V gene has CDR1 SGHRS and CDR2 YFSETQ. V was clipped by 6 bases and J by 6 bases; unmatched bases: 5. The CDR3 is 12 residues long.

The J gene is TRBJ1-4, the V gene TRBV5-1; no clear D. V was clipped by 4 bases and J by 8 bases, with 12 bases between them. Germline V gene lookup returns CDR1 SGHRS and CDR2 YFSETQ. This CDR3 spans 13 amino acids. Here the CDR3 DNA reads TGCGCCAGCAGCCCTGCCGAGGGAGAAAAACTGTTTTTT. Its protein product is CASSPAEGEKLFF.

The chain has TRBV6-5 and TRBJ2-1, with 12 nucleotides matching TRBD2. Germline values: CDR1 MNHEY, CDR2 SVGAGI. V shed 4 bases and J 5 bases; nucleotides not matched to a gene: 6. This CDR3 region has 16 residues. The CDR3 DNA reads TGTGCCAGCAGTTCCATCGGACTAGCGGGGCACAATGAGCAGTTCTTC. It translates to CASSSIGLAGHNEQFF.

This clone was picked up one time. The J gene is TRBJ1-2, the V gene TRBV5-1; 7 nucleotides line up with TRBD1. CDR3 length: 15 amino acids. The germline V gene has CDR1 SGHRS and CDR2 YFSETQ. V was pared by 3 bases and J by 1 base, with 6 bases of the junction left unmatched. CDR3 DNA sequence: TGCGCCAGCAGCTCCGGGACAGCATTTAACTATGGCTACACCTTC. This sequence encodes CASSSGTAFNYGYTF. Variable domain in full (rest from reference TRBV5-1 and TRBJ1-2): KAGVTQTPRYLIKTRGQQVTLSCSPISGHRSVSWYQQTPGQGLQFLFEYFSETQRNKGNFPGRFSGRQFSNSRSEMNVSTLELGDSALYLCASSSGTAFNYGYTFGSGTRLTVV.

The table lists this clone with a few counts. The chain couples TRBV6-4 to TRBJ2-1; a possible D gene is TRBD1 (6 bases). V was pared by 6 bases and J by 3 bases, with 12 bases between. CDR3 length equals 14 residues. Germline values: CDR1 MRHNA, CDR2 SNTAGT. DNA of the CDR3: TGTGCCAGCAGCAACCGGGACAACTACAATGAGCAGTTCTTC. It is translated as CASSNRDNYNEQFF.

This chain links TRBV10-3 with TRBJ2-1, with TRBD2 identical over 13 bases. The V gene's germline CDR1 is ENHRY and CDR2 SYGVKD. Trimming took 8 bases from V and 3 from J; bases not matched to a gene: 4. This CDR3 spans 15 amino acids. CDR3 amino acids: CAIGTSGDRYNEQFF. The CDR3 DNA is TGTGCCATCGGGACTAGCGGGGATCGCTACAATGAGCAGTTCTTC.

J is TRBJ2-6 and V is TRBV5-1, with no clear D. CDR1 and CDR2 (germline): SGHRS, YFSETQ. The CDR3 has 14 amino acids. The ends were cut back, 0 bases at V and 4 bases at J, with 5 bases in the middle. CDR3 nucleotides: TGCGCCAGCAGCTTGGGGAGCGGGGCCAACGTCCTGACTTTC. This sequence encodes CASSLGSGANVLTF.

The chain links TRBV12-5 to TRBJ2-1; weak D call: TRBD2 (6 bases). Trimming removed 3 bases from V and 9 bases from J, with 12 bases in between. The CDR3 consists of 13 residues. The germline V gene has CDR1 LGHNT and CDR2 FRNRAP. CDR3 in amino acids: CASGFLAGPEQFF. In DNA form, the CDR3 reads TGTGCTAGTGGTTTCCTTGCGGGACCTGAGCAGTTCTTC.

This clone was picked up a small number of times. The chain couples TRBV10-1 to TRBJ1-5; maybe TRBD1 (5 bases). Per the germline V gene, CDR1 is WNHNN and CDR2 is SYGVQD (reference sequence). V shed 5 bases and J shed 4 bases, with 18 bases lying between them. The CDR3 covers 16 residues. The CDR3 sequence is CASSKPPGERNQPQHF. CDR3 nucleotide sequence: TGCGCCAGCAGTAAACCTCCGGGGGAGAGGAATCAGCCCCAGCATTTT.

The rearrangement joins TRBV5-6 to TRBJ1-3; TRBD1 is a possible D gene (5 bases). This CDR3 is 15 amino acids long. Trimming removed 0 bases at V and 2 bases at J, with 9 bases between. The germline V gene has CDR1 SGHDT and CDR2 YYEEEE. The CDR3 coding sequence is TGTGCCAGCAGCTTGGAGAGCAGGGCTGGAAACACCATATATTTT. It specifies CASSLESRAGNTIYF.

The rearrangement links TRBV7-2 to TRBJ1-1; the D gene is possibly TRBD1 (6 bases). The CDR3 is 15 amino acids. Germline loops: CDR1 SGHTA, CDR2 FQGNSA. With 2 bases removed from V and 0 bases from J, the gap between germline ends came to 10 bases. CDR3 coding DNA: TGTGCCAGCAGCTTACTCGGACAGATGAACACTGAAGCTTTCTTT. Its protein product is CASSLLGQMNTEAFF.

This clone has just a few counts. The chain has TRBV6-1 and TRBJ1-6; D might be TRBD1 (5 bases). The V gene lost 4 bases and the J gene lost 6 bases, with 19 bases spanning the gap. There are 17 residues in the CDR3. Germline CDR1 and CDR2: MNHNS and SASEGT. CDR3 sequence: CASSGQIREGRNSPLHF. CDR3 DNA: TGTGCCAGCAGTGGACAGATCAGGGAAGGTCGTAATTCACCCCTCCACTTT.

The chain employs TRBV28 and TRBJ1-2; TRBD1 matches 9 bases. V dropped 5 bases and J dropped 7; count of bases not matched to a gene: 14. The CDR3 consists of 16 residues. Germline assignment: CDR1 MDHEN and CDR2 SYDVKM. CDR3 bases: TGTGCCAGCAGTGTACTACGACAGGGGGGTAGGACTGGCTACACCTTC. Its translation: CASSVLRQGGRTGYTF.

The table lists this clone with a count of one. The chain recombines TRBV9 with TRBJ1-1; maybe TRBD1 (6 bases). The length of the CDR3 is 17 residues. Germline V gives CDR1 SGDLS, CDR2 YYNGEE. Between the trimmed V and J ends, which lost 4 bases and 1 base, there was a span of 20 bases. The DNA of the CDR3 is TGTGCCAGCAGCACTGGTGGCAGGGGAGTTTGGAACACTGAAGCTTTCTTT. Its translation is CASSTGGRGVWNTEAFF.

The V and J genes are TRBV4-2 and TRBJ2-3; 9 bases are a match to TRBD2. This CDR3 contains 18 residues. The V gene's germline CDR1 is LGHNA and CDR2 YNFKEQ. V gave up 0 bases and J gave up 2 bases; unmatched junction bases: 9. The CDR3: CASSQDSARGGITDTQYF. In DNA form, the CDR3 reads TGTGCCAGCAGCCAAGATTCCGCGCGGGGGGGAATCACAGATACGCAGTATTTT.

A few counts support this clone. The rearrangement links TRBV6-1 to TRBJ1-2; 8 bases are a match to TRBD1. This CDR3 contains 15 residues. V lost 4 bases to trimming and J lost 6 bases; unmatched junction nucleotides: 10. The germline V gene encodes CDR1 MNHNS and CDR2 SASEGT. CDR3: CASSGGDRRADGYTF. CDR3 nucleotides: TGTGCCAGCAGTGGGGGGGACAGGCGGGCGGATGGCTACACCTTC.

The rearrangement uses TRBV2 and TRBJ2-7, with a possible D match to TRBD1 (6 bases). The CDR3 contains 15 residues. Per the germline V gene, CDR1 is SNHLY and CDR2 is FYNNEI. Trimming stripped 3 bases from V and 2 bases from J, with 14 bases between. The CDR3 here is CASSDSEGVAYEQYF. CDR3 sequence (DNA): TGTGCCAGCAGTGATAGTGAGGGGGTCGCCTACGAGCAGTACTTC.

This clone appeared once. V gene TRBV28 combines with J gene TRBJ2-5; possibly TRBD1 for D (6 bases). The CDR3 length is 12 residues. The germline V and J ends were trimmed by 10 bases and 3 bases, with 12 bases remaining between them. Germline V gene lookup returns CDR1 MDHEN and CDR2 SYDVKM. CDR3 region: CATLDRKETQYF. The CDR3 nucleotides read TGTGCCACACTTGACAGGAAAGAGACCCAGTACTTC.

The rearrangement uses TRBV27 and TRBJ1-2; 7 positions match TRBD1. This CDR3 spans 15 amino acids. Germline V lookup: CDR1 MNHEY, CDR2 SMNVEV (reference sequence). The trim removed 5 bases at V and 5 bases at J, leaving 11 bases unmatched. The CDR3 DNA reads TGTGCCAGCAGTATCCGACAGGGCCAACTTTATGGCTACACCTTC. Amino acid sequence: CASSIRQGQLYGYTF.